Below are 30 T cell receptor beta chains sequenced from a single sample in a study of cytomegalovirus exposure and HLA in healthy donors. This PCR relied on a set of 60 Vbeta primers and 13 Jbeta primers. Profiling relied on immunoSEQ multiplex PCR, and the TCRdb table lists in-frame clones only, not all of them. This table has 100,000 to 150,000 clones, 74% appearing once. The sample comprised PBMCs. These receptor sequences come from a woman aged 45 to 65 in good health and CMV-seropositive.

The chain recombines TRBV7-2 with TRBJ2-5, with 13 bases identical to TRBD2. The CDR3 is 16 amino acids. CDR1 SGHTA and CDR2 FQGNSA come from the germline V gene. The trim removed 3 bases at V and 2 bases at J, leaving 3 bases unmatched. The CDR3 loop reads CASSFRGLAGQETQYF. As DNA, the CDR3 is TGTGCCAGCAGCTTCCGGGGACTAGCGGGGCAAGAGACCCAGTACTTC. Full variable domain (remainder filled in from reference TRBV7-2 and TRBJ2-5): GAGVSQSPSNKVTEKGKDVELRCDPISGHTALYWYRQSLGQGLEFLIYFQGNSAPDKSGLPSDRFSAERTGGSVSTLTIQRTQQEDSAVYLCASSFRGLAGQETQYFGPGTRLLVL.

Written as DNA, the CDR3 is TGTGCCAGCAGCTTGGCCGCCTACGAGCAGTACTTC. This gives the protein CASSLAAYEQYF. The chain combines TRBV5-6 with TRBJ2-7; no clear D gene. This CDR3 is built from 12 residues. Trimming removed 0 bases from V and 2 bases from J, with 3 bases in between. The germline V gene has CDR1 SGHDT and CDR2 YYEEEE.

This sequence joins TRBV5-4 and TRBJ2-4; possible D gene TRBD2, 5 bases. This CDR3 has 15 residues. CDR1 and CDR2 (germline): SGHNT, YYREEE (reference sequence). Trimming cost V 0 bases and J 5 bases, with 12 bases left between them. The DNA for the CDR3 is TGTGCCAGCAGCTTGGTTAGCGATGCGGAAAACATTCAGTACTTC. The encoded protein is CASSLVSDAENIQYF.

V and J are TRBV28 and TRBJ1-2; tentatively, D is TRBD1 (6 bases). Trimming removed 6 bases at V and 4 bases at J, with 12 bases between. This CDR3 is built from 13 residues. Germline CDR1 is MDHEN and CDR2 is SYDVKM. DNA for the CDR3: TGTGCCAGCAGCATACAGGGATTCTATGGCTACACCTTC. Its protein product is CASSIQGFYGYTF.

To note about this clone: This CDR3 is also generated by other DNA sequences in the sample. The chain uses TRBV29-1 and TRBJ2-7; 9 nucleotides align to TRBD1. CDR3 size: 11 residues. V gave up 7 bases and J gave up 12 bases; unmatched junction bases: 10. Per germline, CDR1 SQVTM and CDR2 ANQGSEA. CDR3 sequence (DNA): TGCAGCGCTGGATGGGACAGGGTCACGTACTTC. Amino acid sequence: CSAGWDRVTYF.

To note about this clone: Germline is not matched at one junction end, which may reflect a read error. This chain uses TRBV7-9 with TRBJ2-1; D might be TRBD1 (5 bases). The CDR3 has 15 residues. Germline V gives CDR1 SEHNR, CDR2 FQNEAQ (reference sequence). In DNA, the CDR3 is TGTACCAGCAGCTTAGTTTTACAGGTACACAATGAGCAGTTCTTC. This sequence encodes CTSSLVLQVHNEQFF. Supplemented by reference TRBV7-9 and TRBJ2-1, the full variable domain reads DTGVSQNPRHKITKRGQNVTFRCDPISEHNRLYWYRQTLGQGPEFLTYFQNEAQLEKSRLLSDRFSAERPKGSFSTLEIQRTEQGDSAMYLCTSSLVLQVHNEQFFGPGTRLTVL.

The chain is built from TRBV5-6 and TRBJ2-1; perhaps TRBD2 as D (7 bases). The V end lost 6 bases, the J end lost 15 bases, and 22 bases lay between the germline ends. Germline CDR1 reads SGHDT; CDR2 reads YYEEEE. This CDR3 is 13 amino acids long. The CDR3 DNA sequence: TGTGCCAGCATTAAATGGGGGGGGCGGGTCAGGTTCTTC. This encodes CASIKWGGRVRFF.

Details on this clone: Other DNA sequences in the sample encode the same CDR3. The genes are TRBV5-1 and TRBJ2-7; the D gene is possibly TRBD1 (6 bases). The CDR3 has 12 amino acids. Trimming cost V 2 bases and J 4 bases, with 7 bases left between them. Germline loops: CDR1 SGHRS, CDR2 YFSETQ. The CDR3 region is CASSFQGYEQYF. In nucleotides, the CDR3 is TGCGCCAGCAGCTTTCAGGGGTACGAGCAGTACTTC.

J is TRBJ2-1 and V is TRBV7-2; perhaps TRBD2 as D (5 bases). This CDR3 is built from 11 residues. Deletions cut 4 bases from V and 16 bases from J, with 14 bases between. In germline, CDR1 is SGHTA, CDR2 FQGNSA. CDR3 in DNA: TGTGCCAGCAGCTCCTTCGAGACTACCTTCTTC. It is translated as CASSSFETTFF.

The chain links TRBV4-1 to TRBJ2-7; 7 bases are shared with TRBD1. Germline loops: CDR1 MGHRA, CDR2 YSYEKL. The CDR3 spans 15 residues. The V and J ends lost 1 base and 3 bases, in that order; junction bases with no gene match: 6. The CDR3, as DNA: TGCGCCAGCAGCCAAGCTCCAGGGGGTGGCTACGAGCAGTACTTC. It codes for CASSQAPGGGYEQYF.

V and J are TRBV29-1 and TRBJ1-6; the match to TRBD1 covers 7 bases. With V trimmed by 7 bases and J by 11 bases, 11 bases remained unmatched. CDR1 is SQVTM and CDR2 is ANQGSEA in the germline V gene. This CDR3 contains 13 residues. The CDR3 DNA reads as TGCAGCGCTAGACAGGGAGAGTTGGCACCCCTCCACTTT. Protein product: CSARQGELAPLHF.

This clone was seen a few times. The CDR3 spells CASSSSGTGKINIQYF. CDR3 DNA: TGTGCCAGCAGCTCCTCCGGGACAGGAAAAATAAACATTCAGTACTTC. V usage is TRBV11-2 and J usage is TRBJ2-4, with TRBD1 matching over 8 bases. The CDR3 extends over 16 amino acids. The J segment lost 6 bases and the V segment lost 4 bases, leaving 11 bases of the junction unmatched. CDR1 is SGHAT, CDR2 FQNNGV, per germline.

This clone was recorded only once. The J gene is TRBJ2-1, the V gene TRBV9; 8 positions match TRBD2. This CDR3 spans 14 amino acids. V was pared by 4 bases and J by 4 bases, with 4 bases of the junction left unmatched. CDR1 and CDR2 from the germline V gene are SGDLS and YYNGEE. CDR3 loop: CASSSGGQYNEQFF. The DNA for the CDR3 is TGTGCCAGCAGCTCGGGGGGGCAATACAATGAGCAGTTCTTC.

The chain is built from TRBV7-2 and TRBJ2-7; 8 nucleotides align to TRBD1. The CDR3 has 14 amino acids. V lost 3 bases to trimming and J lost 2 bases; unmatched junction nucleotides: 3. Germline V gene data show CDR1 as SGHTA and CDR2 as FQGNSA. CDR3 in amino acids: CASSLAGQAYEQYF. Here the CDR3 DNA reads TGTGCCAGCAGCTTGGCGGGACAGGCCTACGAGCAGTACTTC.

The gene calls are TRBV29-1 and TRBJ2-3; 14 nucleotides line up with TRBD2. Germline V gene sequence: CDR1 SQVTM, CDR2 ANQGSEA. The CDR3 is 16 residues long. Trimming at V came to 2 bases and at J to 1 base, leaving 2 bases not matched to a gene. The CDR3 DNA is TGCAGCGTTGAAAGGGGACTAGCGGGAGGCACAGATACGCAGTATTTT. Translation gives CSVERGLAGGTDTQYF.

This sequence joins TRBV7-9 and TRBJ1-2; possibly TRBD1 for D (6 bases). The germline V gene has CDR1 SEHNR and CDR2 FQNEAQ (reference sequence). CDR3 length: 18 amino acids. V lost 4 bases, J lost 3 bases, and 24 bases lay in between. CDR3 in amino acids: CASSYRSTAGAVDYGYTF. The CDR3 nucleotides read TGTGCCAGCAGCTACCGTAGTACGGCAGGGGCCGTTGACTATGGCTACACCTTC.

The V call is TRBV7-2, the J call TRBJ1-2, with TRBD1 matching over 12 bases. Germline values: CDR1 SGHTA, CDR2 FQGNSA. The ends lost 5 bases at V and 12 bases at J; junction bases unmatched: 19. The CDR3 runs to 17 residues. As DNA, the CDR3 is TGTGCCAGCAGCCCTAGGGGGGGGACAGGGGGCTTTAGGATCGACACCTTC. Its translation: CASSPRGGTGGFRIDTF.

This chain joins TRBV6-5 and TRBJ1-1; D gene uncertain. The ends were cut back, 6 bases at V and 9 bases at J, with 14 bases in the middle. Germline V gene lookup returns CDR1 MNHEY and CDR2 SVGAGI. The length of the CDR3 is 12 residues. The CDR3 is CASSPGEWQAFF. For the CDR3, the DNA is TGTGCCAGCAGCCCCGGGGAGTGGCAAGCTTTCTTT.

The J gene is TRBJ2-7, the V gene TRBV29-1; D uncertain. The CDR3 covers 12 residues. CDR1 is SQVTM and CDR2 is ANQGSEA in the germline V gene. V gave up 3 bases and J gave up 2 bases, with 8 bases separating them. CDR3 sequence (DNA): TGCAGCGTTGAGTTGTCAGCCTACGAGCAGTACTTC. It codes for CSVELSAYEQYF.

The table lists this clone with a few counts. This chain connects TRBV4-1 to TRBJ1-2, with 8 bases fitting TRBD1. CDR3 length: 15 amino acids. The V gene end was trimmed by 1 base and the J gene end by 7 bases; junction bases not matched to a gene: 8. Germline assignment: CDR1 MGHRA and CDR2 YSYEKL. The CDR3 region is CASSQGGQGGGGYTF. The DNA for the CDR3 is TGCGCCAGCAGCCAAGGCGGACAGGGCGGTGGTGGCTACACCTTC.

This clone appeared a single time. One end of the junction does not line up with germline, which may come from a read error. The chain couples TRBV7-9 to TRBJ2-2, with TRBD1 identical over 8 bases. The CDR3 is 15 amino acids. CDR1 and CDR2 from the germline V gene are SEHNR and FQNEAQ (reference sequence). CDR3 DNA: TGTTCCAGCAGCTTTCCCGGGACAGGAACCGGGGAGCTGTTTTTT. Translating it yields CSSSFPGTGTGELFF.

The chain recombines TRBV4-3 with TRBJ2-1; D is unclear. Germline-derived CDR1 and CDR2 are LGHNA and YSLEER. Deletions cut 0 bases from V and 9 bases from J, with 15 bases between. The CDR3 runs to 15 residues. The CDR3 region is CASSQDFRESGEQFF. DNA of the CDR3: TGCGCCAGCAGCCAAGATTTTCGAGAATCGGGTGAGCAGTTCTTC.

The chain combines TRBV5-4 with TRBJ1-2, with unresolved D. CDR1 is SGHNT and CDR2 is YYREEE in the germline V gene (reference sequence). The ends were cut back, 5 bases at V and 5 bases at J, with 16 bases in the middle. This CDR3 comprises 14 residues. Written as DNA, the CDR3 is TGTGCCAGCAGGTTTTGGTGGCAGGCTTATGGCTACACCTTC. Its translation is CASRFWWQAYGYTF. Looking up the rest from reference TRBV5-4 and TRBJ1-2 gives the full variable domain: ETGVTQSPTHLIKTRGQQVTLRCSSQSGHNTVSWYQQALGQGPQFIFQYYREEENGRGNFPPRFSGLQFPNYSSELNVNALELDDSALYLCASRFWWQAYGYTFGSGTRLTVV.

The chain combines TRBV7-2 with TRBJ1-2, with D possibly matching TRBD1 (6 bases). CDR3 size: 11 residues. Germline V CDR1 and CDR2: SGHTA, FQGNSA. The germline V and J ends were trimmed by 6 bases and 7 bases, with 9 bases remaining between them. CDR3 in amino acids: CASSPRGGYTF. The CDR3 DNA sequence: TGTGCCAGCAGTCCCAGGGGTGGCTACACCTTC.

The CDR3 DNA is TGTGCCAGCAGCGTCGATCCGGGACAGGGAAATGGCTACACCTTC. This encodes CASSVDPGQGNGYTF. V gene TRBV9 combines with J gene TRBJ1-2; 9 nucleotides match TRBD1. After removal of 2 bases from V and 6 bases from J, the junction contained 8 bases not matched to a gene. The CDR3 runs 15 residues. Germline V CDR1 and CDR2: SGDLS, YYNGEE.

The table lists this clone with a count of one. The chain joins TRBV18 to TRBJ1-2; D uncertain. This CDR3 spans 16 amino acids. Germline V gives CDR1 KGHSH, CDR2 LQKENI. V was trimmed by 0 bases and J by 0 bases, leaving 11 bases between them. This CDR3 reads CASSPPSVGANYGYTF. CDR3 nucleotides: TGTGCCAGCTCACCACCCTCCGTCGGGGCTAACTATGGCTACACCTTC. Based on the CDR3 plus reference TRBV18 and TRBJ1-2, the full variable domain is NAGVMQNPRHLVRRRGQEARLRCSPMKGHSHVYWYRQLPEEGLKFMVYLQKENIIDESGMPKERFSAEFPKEGPSILRIQQVVRGDSAAYFCASSPPSVGANYGYTFGSGTRLTVV.

The V gene is TRBV2, the J gene TRBJ1-6, with TRBD1 identical over 7 bases. With 1 base clipped from V and 8 bases from J, the junction kept 5 bases outside the gene matches. CDR1 is SNHLY and CDR2 is FYNNEI in the germline V gene. This CDR3 has 15 amino acids. DNA for the CDR3: TGTGCCAGCAGTGAAGAAGGGGGCTGGGATTCACCCCTCCACTTT. It yields the protein CASSEEGGWDSPLHF.

The chain uses TRBV5-6 and TRBJ2-7; perhaps TRBD2 as D (6 bases). Germline CDR1 is SGHDT and CDR2 is YYEEEE. This CDR3 is built from 14 residues. Trimming shortened V by 1 base and J by 0 bases, and 8 bases separated the two germline ends. The CDR3 region is CASSLISGSYEQYF. The CDR3 DNA reads as TGTGCCAGCAGCTTGATTAGCGGCTCCTACGAGCAGTACTTC.

Remarks on this clone: This specimen includes other DNA sequences encoding the same CDR3. V is TRBV18 and J is TRBJ2-1, with TRBD2 matching 13 bases. Looked up from germline, CDR1 is KGHSH and CDR2 is LQKENI. This CDR3 spans 15 amino acids. Trimming removed 6 bases from V and 7 bases from J; junction bases left unmatched: 6. The CDR3 DNA reads TGTGCCAGCTCGCCTACTAGCGGGGGGGCGAATGAGCAGTTCTTC. Its translation: CASSPTSGGANEQFF.

The chain recombines TRBV5-5 with TRBJ2-7, with 9 bases fitting TRBD1. This CDR3 has 18 residues. CDR1 and CDR2 from the germline V gene are SGHKS and YYEKEE (reference sequence). The trim removed 1 base at V and 4 bases at J, leaving 15 bases unmatched. Here the CDR3 DNA reads TGTGCCAGCAGCTTGCGAGTCACGGGACAGGGATCGAATTACGAGCAGTACTTC. It codes for CASSLRVTGQGSNYEQYF.